This T cell receptor beta chain was observed in a study of blood T cell repertoires in COVID-19. Study-wide background: Spain, Italy and the United States supplied samples that represented acute and convalescent COVID-19.

Germline V gene data show CDR1 as SEHNR and CDR2 as FQNEAQ (reference sequence). Trimming took 5 bases from V and 5 from J; bases not matched to a gene: 11. The CDR3 is 15 residues long. Under the authors' procedure: For nucleated cells, counts were estimated from reference gene primer amplification. The data were produced by immunoSEQ multiplex PCR, yet TCRdb's version contains in-frame clones alone and is incomplete. V and J calls and clone size are copied from that table; D and trimming were computed from the DNA. The sample holds roughly 150,000 clones, roughly 90% seen once. This sequence was found in a man aged 60 to 75 with active or convalescent COVID-19. Input material: peripheral blood. V is TRBV7-9 and J is TRBJ1-2; 7 bases agree with TRBD1. CDR3 nucleotide sequence: TGTGCCAGCAGCATTCCGGGACAGAGTCCTTATGGCTACACCTTC. Its protein is CASSIPGQSPYGYTF.